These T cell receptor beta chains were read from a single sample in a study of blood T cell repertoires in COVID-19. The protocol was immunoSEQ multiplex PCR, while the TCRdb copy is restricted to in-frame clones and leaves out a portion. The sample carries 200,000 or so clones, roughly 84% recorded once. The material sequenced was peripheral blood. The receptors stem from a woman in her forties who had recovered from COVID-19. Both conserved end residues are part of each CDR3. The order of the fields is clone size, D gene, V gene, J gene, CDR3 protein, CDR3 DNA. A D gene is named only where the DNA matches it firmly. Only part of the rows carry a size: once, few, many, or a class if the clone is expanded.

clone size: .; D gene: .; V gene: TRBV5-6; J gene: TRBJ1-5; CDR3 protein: CASTRGWRSNQPQHF; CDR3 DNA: TGTGCCAGCACCCGGGGATGGCGGAGCAATCAGCCCCAGCATTTT
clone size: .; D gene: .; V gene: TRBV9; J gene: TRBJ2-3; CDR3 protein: CASSVEGRAPEYF; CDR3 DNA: TGTGCCAGCAGCGTAGAAGGCAGGGCCCCAGAGTATTTT
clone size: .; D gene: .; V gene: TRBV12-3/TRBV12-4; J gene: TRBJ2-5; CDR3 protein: CASSFQETQYF; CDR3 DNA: TGTGCCAGCAGCTTCCAAGAGACCCAGTACTTC
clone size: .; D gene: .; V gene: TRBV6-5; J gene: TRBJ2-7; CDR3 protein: CASGRTDSYEQYF; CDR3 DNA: TGTGCCAGCGGGCGGACAGACTCCTACGAGCAGTACTTC
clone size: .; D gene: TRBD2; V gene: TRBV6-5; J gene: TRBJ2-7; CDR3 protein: CASSTGGFREQYF; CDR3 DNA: TGTGCCAGCAGTACGGGGGGGTTCCGCGAGCAGTACTTC
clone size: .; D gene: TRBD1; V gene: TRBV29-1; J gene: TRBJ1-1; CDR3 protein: CSVGPGGTEAFF; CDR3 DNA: TGCAGCGTTGGTCCAGGGGGAACTGAAGCTTTCTTT
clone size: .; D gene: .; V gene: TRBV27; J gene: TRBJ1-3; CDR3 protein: CASSRTGSGNTIYF; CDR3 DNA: TGTGCCAGCAGTCGTACAGGCTCTGGAAACACCATATATTTT
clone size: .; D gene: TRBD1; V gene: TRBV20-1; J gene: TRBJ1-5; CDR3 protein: CSASPSTGFQPQHF; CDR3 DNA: TGCAGTGCTAGTCCCTCGACAGGGTTTCAGCCCCAGCATTTT
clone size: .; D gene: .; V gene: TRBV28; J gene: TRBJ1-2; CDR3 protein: CASSPLVESTNYGYTF; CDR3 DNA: TGTGCCAGCAGCCCCCTGGTGGAGTCTACTAACTATGGCTACACCTTC
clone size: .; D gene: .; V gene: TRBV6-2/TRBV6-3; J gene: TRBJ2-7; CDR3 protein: CASSYSGGVEQYF; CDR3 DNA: TGTGCCAGCAGTTACAGCGGCGGGGTCGAGCAGTACTTC
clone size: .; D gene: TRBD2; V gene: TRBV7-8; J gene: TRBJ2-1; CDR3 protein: CASSLVGVASGRAGYNEQFF; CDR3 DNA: TGTGCCAGCAGCTTAGTCGGGGTCGCTAGCGGGAGGGCCGGCTACAATGAGCAGTTCTTC
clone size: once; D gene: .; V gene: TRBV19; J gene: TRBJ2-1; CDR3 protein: CASSKSSEQFF; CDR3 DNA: TGTGCCAGTAGCAAAAGTAGTGAGCAGTTCTTC
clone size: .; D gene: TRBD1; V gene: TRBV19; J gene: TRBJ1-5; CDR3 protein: CASSRSTGSNQPQHF; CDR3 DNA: TGTGCCAGTAGTAGGTCGACAGGGAGCAATCAGCCCCAGCATTTT
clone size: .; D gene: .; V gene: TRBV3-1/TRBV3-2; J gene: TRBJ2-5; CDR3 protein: CASSQFTREGSETQYF; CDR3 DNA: TGTGCCAGCAGCCAATTCACACGGGAAGGCTCAGAGACCCAGTACTTC
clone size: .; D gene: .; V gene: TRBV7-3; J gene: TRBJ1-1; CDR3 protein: CASSSGGANTEAFF; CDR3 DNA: TGTGCCAGCAGCTCAGGCGGGGCGAACACTGAAGCTTTCTTT
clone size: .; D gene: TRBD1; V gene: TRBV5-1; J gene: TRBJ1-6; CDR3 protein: CASSLNPQGQVNSPLHF; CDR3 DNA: TGCGCCAGCAGCTTGAATCCCCAGGGACAGGTTAATTCACCCCTCCACTTT
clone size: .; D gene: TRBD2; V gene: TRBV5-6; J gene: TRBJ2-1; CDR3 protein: CASRRTSGYNEQFF; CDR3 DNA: TGTGCCAGCAGGCGGACTAGCGGCTACAATGAGCAGTTCTTC
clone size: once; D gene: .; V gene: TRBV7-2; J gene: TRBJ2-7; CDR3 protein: CASSLRDKTYEQYF; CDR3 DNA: TGTGCCAGCAGCTTAAGAGACAAAACCTACGAGCAGTACTTC
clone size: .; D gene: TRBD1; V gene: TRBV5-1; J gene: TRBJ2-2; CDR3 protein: CASSLWGDRVTGELFF; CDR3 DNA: TGCGCCAGCAGCCTTTGGGGGGACAGGGTCACCGGGGAGCTGTTTTTT
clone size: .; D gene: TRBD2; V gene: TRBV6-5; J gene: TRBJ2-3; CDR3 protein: CASSSPGLAGEHTQYF; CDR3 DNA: TGTGCCAGCAGTTCACCTGGACTAGCGGGAGAACATACGCAGTATTTT
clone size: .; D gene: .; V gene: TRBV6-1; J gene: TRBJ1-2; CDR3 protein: CASSEDWTALNYGYTF; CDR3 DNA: TGTGCCAGCAGTGAAGACTGGACAGCCCTTAACTATGGCTACACCTTC
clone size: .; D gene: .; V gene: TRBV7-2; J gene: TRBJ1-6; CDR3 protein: CASSYLIQSPLHF; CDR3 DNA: TGTGCCAGCAGCTACTTGATACAGTCACCCCTCCACTTT
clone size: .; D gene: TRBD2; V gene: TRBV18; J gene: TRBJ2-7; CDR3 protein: CASSPLAGEDEQYF; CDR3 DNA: TGTGCCAGCTCACCACTAGCGGGAGAGGACGAGCAGTACTTC
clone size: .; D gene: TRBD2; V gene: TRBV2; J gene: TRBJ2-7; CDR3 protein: CASSSQRGSYEQYF; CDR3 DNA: TGTGCCAGCAGTAGTCAGCGGGGATCCTACGAGCAGTACTTC
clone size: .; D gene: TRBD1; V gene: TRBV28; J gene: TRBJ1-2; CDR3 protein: CASSIGGQGSHGYTF; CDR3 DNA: TGTGCCAGCTCAATTGGAGGACAGGGGTCTCATGGCTACACCTTC
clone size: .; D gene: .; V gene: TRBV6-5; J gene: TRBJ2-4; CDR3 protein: CASSQGFAAKNIQYF; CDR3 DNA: TGTGCCAGCAGTCAGGGGTTTGCTGCCAAAAACATTCAGTACTTC
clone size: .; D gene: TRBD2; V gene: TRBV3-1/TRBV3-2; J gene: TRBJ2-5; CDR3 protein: CASSQVQAGGETQYF; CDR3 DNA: TGTGCCAGCAGCCAAGTTCAAGCGGGAGGGGAGACCCAGTACTTC
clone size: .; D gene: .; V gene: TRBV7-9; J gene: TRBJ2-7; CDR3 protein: CASSRTPGAYEQYF; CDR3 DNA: TGTGCCAGCAGCAGGACTCCGGGGGCCTACGAGCAGTACTTC
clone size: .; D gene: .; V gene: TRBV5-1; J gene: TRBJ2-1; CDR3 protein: CASRGPGDEQFF; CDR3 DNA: TGCGCCAGCCGGGGTCCCGGCGATGAGCAGTTCTTC
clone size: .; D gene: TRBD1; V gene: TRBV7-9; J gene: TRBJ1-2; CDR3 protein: CASSFSGQGASGYTF; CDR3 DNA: TGTGCCAGCAGCTTCTCGGGACAGGGGGCCTCTGGCTACACCTTC
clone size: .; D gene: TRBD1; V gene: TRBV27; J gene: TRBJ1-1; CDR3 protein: CASSFFGQGNTEAFF; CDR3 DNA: TGTGCCAGCAGTTTCTTCGGACAGGGGAACACTGAAGCTTTCTTT
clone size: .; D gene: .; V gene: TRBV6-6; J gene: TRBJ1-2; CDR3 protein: CASNAASVGYTF; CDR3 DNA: TGTGCCAGCAATGCGGCGTCCGTCGGCTACACCTTC